The 29 T cell receptor beta chains below were found in one sample sequenced in a study of glioma-infiltrating T cells. TCR alpha and beta CDR3 regions were amplified from RNA using iRepertoire nested multiplex PCR. TCRdb processed the multiplex PCR reads anew with MiXCR; each CDR3 protein has one entry. The data hold roughly 200,000 distinct CDR3 sequences, with about 31% observed a single time. The sequencing sample was made of glioma tissue, nonneoplastic brain tissue, or PBMCs (not recorded which). These receptors originate from a human donor with low-grade glioma or glioblastoma, undergoing nonglioma brain surgery, or in good health (not recorded which).

Remarks on this clonotype: A read error may account for a junction end that differs from germline. The rearrangement joins TRBV18 to TRBJ2-7; 8 bases are shared with TRBD2. Germline CDR1 and CDR2: KGHSH and LQKENI. The CDR3 covers 14 residues. CDR3 amino acids: CASSVEAGDREQYF. The CDR3 DNA is TGTGCAAGCTCAGTTGAAGCGGGAGATAGAGAGCAGTACTTC.

The V call is TRBV6-1, the J call TRBJ2-3; 8 bases are shared with TRBD2. CDR1 and CDR2 from the germline V gene are MNHNS and SASEGT. The CDR3 is made up of 14 amino acids. V trimming: 7 bases; J trimming: 2 bases; junction bases outside the gene matches: 5. The DNA for the CDR3 is TGTGCCAGCAAGACTAGCGAGACCACAGATACGCAGTATTTT. Amino acids: CASKTSETTDTQYF.

On this clonotype: This clone may be a read error of a much larger clone one base away. The CDR3 here is CSVRTFGEQYF. CDR3 nucleotide sequence: TGCAGCGTTCGGACCTTTGGGGAGCAGTACTTC. The chain combines TRBV29-1 with TRBJ2-7; D unclear. Per germline, CDR1 SQVTM and CDR2 ANQGSEA. With 5 bases removed from V and 7 bases from J, the gap between germline ends came to 12 bases. This CDR3 has 11 amino acids.

The J gene is TRBJ1-2, the V gene TRBV5-4, with 8 bases matching TRBD1. With 4 bases clipped from V and 1 base from J, the junction kept 9 bases outside the gene matches. Germline V gene lookup returns CDR1 SGHNT and CDR2 YYREEE (reference sequence). CDR3 length: 16 residues. CDR3 DNA sequence: TGTGCCAGCAGCCCGGGACAGGCATACCTTAACTATGGCTACACCTTC. Its protein product is CASSPGQAYLNYGYTF.

With regard to this clonotype: An end of the junction does not agree with germline; a read error may underlie this. J is TRBJ2-3 and V is TRBV7-2, with D possibly matching TRBD2 (5 bases). CDR3 length: 15 amino acids. Germline CDR1 and CDR2: SGHTA and FQGNSA. The CDR3 loop reads CASSPEEVSKDTQYF. The CDR3 bases are TGTGCCAGCAGCCCAGAGGAGGTGAGCAAAGATACGCAGTATTTT.

Turning to this clonotype: Germline is not matched at one junction end, which may reflect a read error. The V gene is TRBV10-3, the J gene TRBJ1-1; D unresolved. Per the germline V gene, CDR1 is ENHRY and CDR2 is SYGVKD. The CDR3 loop spans 14 amino acids. CDR3 region: CAIRLGGMNTESFF. In nucleotides, the CDR3 is TGTGCCATCCGGCTGGGAGGAATGAACACTGAATCTTTCTTT.

Details on this clonotype: Possible read error: a much larger clone is one base away. The gene calls are TRBV28 and TRBJ2-4; either TRBD1 or TRBD2 may supply D (6 bases each). Germline CDR1 and CDR2: MDHEN and SYDVKM. The V end was cut by 5 bases, the J end by 0 bases, with 20 bases between. The CDR3 covers 18 residues. The CDR3 reads CASSASRGRRIAKNIQYF. For the CDR3, the DNA is TGTGCCAGCAGTGCCTCCCGGGGGCGCCGGATAGCCAAAAACATTCAGTACTTC.

In this sample, this clonotype turned up many times. V gene TRBV6-1 combines with J gene TRBJ1-5; D is uncertain. Germline V gene data show CDR1 as MNHNS and CDR2 as SASEGT. The ends were cut back, 3 bases at V and 5 bases at J, with 8 bases in the middle. The CDR3 is 13 amino acids. CDR3 loop: CASSESRHQPQHF. CDR3 nucleotide sequence: TGTGCCAGCAGTGAGTCGCGGCATCAGCCCCAGCATTTT.

The genes are TRBV20-1 and TRBJ2-7, with D perhaps TRBD2 (6 bases). The V end was cut by 7 bases, the J end by 4 bases, with 11 bases between. This CDR3 contains 11 residues. Germline V gene sequence: CDR1 DFQATT, CDR2 SNEGSKA (reference sequence). DNA of the CDR3: TGCAGTGTGGGACTGCGTTACGAGCAGTACTTC. This sequence encodes CSVGLRYEQYF.

The sample holds a few counts of this clonotype. J is TRBJ2-7 and V is TRBV3-1; 7 nucleotides line up with TRBD1. The CDR3 is 14 amino acids. V dropped 4 bases and J dropped 4; count of bases not matched to a gene: 7. Germline V gene sequence: CDR1 LGHDT, CDR2 YNNKEL (reference sequence). The CDR3 DNA reads TGTGCCAGCAGCCCCTGGACAGGTTCTTACGAGCAGTACTTC. It is translated as CASSPWTGSYEQYF.

On this clonotype: This may be a read error, as it is one base from a much larger clone. The chain employs TRBV18 and TRBJ2-7; 8 bases align to TRBD1. CDR3 length equals 14 residues. The germline V gene has CDR1 KGHSH and CDR2 LQKENI. V shed 8 bases, J shed 7 bases, and the junction held 13 bases outside the gene matches. The CDR3 sequence is CASTLDRDADEQYF. CDR3 DNA sequence: TGTGCCAGCACGCTGGACAGGGACGCGGATGAGCAGTACTTC.

This clonotype came up many times. The chain uses TRBV28 and TRBJ2-7; 7 bases agree with TRBD1. Germline lookup yields CDR1 MDHEN and CDR2 SYDVKM. There are 14 residues in the CDR3. V lost 8 bases and J lost 5; bases outside the gene matches: 12. CDR3 amino acids: CASLKGGPTDEQYF. The CDR3 DNA sequence: TGTGCCAGCCTCAAAGGGGGCCCAACGGACGAGCAGTACTTC.

This clonotype was seen ten or more times. The chain uses TRBV6-6 and TRBJ2-5; 7 nucleotides line up with TRBD1. Unmatched junction bases numbered 10, after V lost 1 base and J lost 2 bases. CDR3 length: 17 residues. In germline, CDR1 is MNHNY, CDR2 SVGAGI (reference sequence). The CDR3 region has the DNA TGTGCCAGCAGTTACTTCGTTTCAGGGGGAGCTCAAGAGACCCAGTACTTC. This encodes CASSYFVSGGAQETQYF.

This clonotype was observed at least ten times. The rearrangement uses TRBV14 and TRBJ1-3; D remains ambiguous. Deletions cut 2 bases from V and 4 bases from J, with 3 bases between. The CDR3 loop spans 12 amino acids. The germline V gene has CDR1 SGHDN and CDR2 FVKESK. The CDR3: CASSQLGNTIYF. CDR3 in DNA: TGTGCCAGCAGCCAACTCGGAAACACCATATATTTT.

Concerning this clonotype itself: Just one base apart from a much larger clone, this may be a read error. V gene TRBV2 combines with J gene TRBJ2-1, with D perhaps assigned TRBD1 or TRBD2 (5 bases each). The CDR3 has 13 amino acids. Germline-derived CDR1 and CDR2 are SNHLY and FYNNEI. CDR3 protein: CASSRDGYNKQFF. CDR3 DNA sequence: TGTGCCAGCAGCAGGGACGGGTACAATAAGCAGTTCTTC.

This clonotype has at least ten counts. The gene calls are TRBV6-2 or TRBV6-3 and TRBJ2-7; D ambiguous. CDR1 and CDR2 (germline): MNHEY, SVGEGT. This CDR3 comprises 13 residues. Trimming took 4 bases from V and 0 from J, leaving 7 bases between them. CDR3 DNA sequence: TGTGCCAGCAGTTCCAAGCCCTCCTACGAGCAGTACTTC. It yields the protein CASSSKPSYEQYF.

This clonotype was seen many times. The rearrangement uses TRBV7-9 and TRBJ2-1, with 7 bases lining up with TRBD1. Per the germline V gene, CDR1 is SEHNR and CDR2 is FQNEAQ (reference sequence). The junction had 6 bases not matched to a gene; V was cut back by 5 bases and J by 8 bases. The CDR3 is made up of 13 amino acids. The CDR3 sequence: CASSPRDSDEQFF. CDR3 in DNA: TGTGCCAGCAGCCCCCGGGACAGCGATGAGCAGTTCTTC.

This clonotype was found many times. CDR3: CASSLPRGMTQYF. For the CDR3, the DNA is TGTGCCAGCAGTTTACCCAGGGGCATGACCCAGTACTTC. The chain recombines TRBV28 with TRBJ2-5, with D possibly being TRBD1 (6 bases). The CDR3 is made up of 13 amino acids. CDR1 is MDHEN and CDR2 is SYDVKM in the germline V gene. The V gene lost 2 bases and the J gene lost 7 bases, with 11 bases spanning the gap.

This clonotype was detected ten times or more. The V and J genes are TRBV20-1 and TRBJ2-3, with a possible D match to TRBD2 (6 bases). CDR3 size: 13 residues. Trimming left V 7 bases short and J 4 bases short, with 15 bases between. Germline V gene sequence: CDR1 DFQATT, CDR2 SNEGSKA (reference sequence). CDR3 residues: CSGRDPGPDTQYF. The CDR3 DNA sequence: TGCAGTGGGCGGGACCCGGGGCCAGATACGCAGTATTTT.

J is TRBJ2-1 and V is TRBV20-1; TRBD1 matches 9 bases. The better agreement between TRBJ2-7 and the DNA end casts doubt on the J call. CDR1 and CDR2 from the germline V gene are DFQATT and SNEGSKA (reference sequence). This CDR3 region has 14 residues. CDR3 amino acids: CSATDRGFPYEQYF. The CDR3 DNA reads TGCAGTGCTACGGACAGGGGATTCCCTTACGAGCAGTACTTC.

This clonotype was detected many times. V gene TRBV27 combines with J gene TRBJ2-7; D tentatively fits TRBD1 or TRBD2 (5 bases each). This CDR3 region has 13 residues. Germline loops: CDR1 MNHEY, CDR2 SMNVEV (reference sequence). Trimming left V 4 bases short and J 3 bases short, with 10 bases between. The CDR3 here is CASSWGRLYEQYF. The CDR3, as DNA: TGTGCCAGCAGTTGGGGACGGCTCTACGAGCAGTACTTC.

Note on this clonotype: Just one base apart from a much larger clone, this may be a read error. The chain has TRBV7-2 and TRBJ1-1; a possible D gene is TRBD1 (5 bases). CDR3 size: 13 residues. Looked up from germline, CDR1 is SGHTA and CDR2 is FQGNSA. In DNA form, the CDR3 reads TGTGCCAGAAGCTTAGCGGAGGGGTCTGAAGCTTTCTTT. It specifies CARSLAEGSEAFF. Supplemented by reference TRBV7-2 and TRBJ1-1, the full variable domain reads GAGVSQSPSNKVTEKGKDVELRCDPISGHTALYWYRQSLGQGLEFLIYFQGNSAPDKSGLPSDRFSAERTGGSVSTLTIQRTQQEDSAVYLCARSLAEGSEAFFGQGTRLTVV.

This clonotype appeared a few times. V and J are TRBV7-9 and TRBJ1-3; maybe TRBD1 (6 bases). V was clipped by 6 bases and J by 0 bases, with 12 bases between them. CDR3 length: 15 residues. The V gene's germline CDR1 is SEHNR and CDR2 FQNEAQ (reference sequence). For the CDR3, the DNA is TGTGCCAGCAGTCGACAGGAATTCTCTGGAAACACCATATATTTT. Protein: CASSRQEFSGNTIYF.

This chain joins TRBV5-6 and TRBJ2-1; tentative D call: TRBD1 (5 bases). CDR1 SGHDT and CDR2 YYEEEE come from the germline V gene. The CDR3 is 17 residues long. V was clipped by 4 bases and J by 0 bases, with 17 bases between them. CDR3 sequence (DNA): TGTGCCAGCAGCCCAGGTTCTTGGGGCGACTCCTACAATGAGCAGTTCTTC. This translates into CASSPGSWGDSYNEQFF.

The V and J genes are TRBV29-1 and TRBJ2-1; TRBD2 matches 8 bases. The CDR3 has 15 amino acids. Per the germline V gene, CDR1 is SQVTM and CDR2 is ANQGSEA. Germline trimming cut 5 bases from V and 10 bases from J; bases unmatched to any gene: 16. The chain's CDR3 is CSVNFSGSWGEEQFF. The CDR3 region has the DNA TGCAGCGTTAACTTCAGCGGGAGTTGGGGCGAAGAGCAGTTCTTC.

The chain carries TRBV4-3 and TRBJ2-1; 7 bases are a match to TRBD1. V was pared by 1 base and J by 8 bases, with 2 bases of the junction left unmatched. This CDR3 spans 13 amino acids. Germline CDR1 is LGHNA and CDR2 is YSLEER. CDR3 amino acids: CASSQGGGYEQFF. The CDR3 DNA reads TGCGCCAGCAGCCAAGGAGGGGGCTATGAGCAGTTCTTC.

As to this clonotype: A much larger clone differs from this one at a single base, so this may be a read error. This chain connects TRBV7-7 to TRBJ1-1; no clear D gene. The V end lost 2 bases, the J end lost 4 bases, and 8 bases lay between the germline ends. Germline loops: CDR1 SSHAT, CDR2 FNYEAQ (reference sequence). The length of the CDR3 is 13 residues. CDR3 amino acids: CASSLTSSTEAFF. CDR3 sequence (DNA): TGTGCCAGCAGCTTAACTTCGAGCACTGAAGCTTTCTTT. Variable domain in full (rest from reference TRBV7-7 and TRBJ1-1): GAGVSQSPRYKVTKRGQDVTLRCDPISSHATLYWYQQALGQGPEFLTYFNYEAQPDKSGLPSDRFSAERPEGSISTLTIQRTEQRDSAMYRCASSLTSSTEAFFGQGTRLTVV.

This clonotype was recorded once. The chain carries TRBV5-1 and TRBJ2-3; 15 nucleotides line up with TRBD2. Germline V gives CDR1 SGHRS, CDR2 YFSETQ. J was trimmed by 5 bases and V by 8 bases; bases with no gene match: 9. This CDR3 contains 16 residues. CDR3 in DNA: TGCGCCAGAAGGTCGGGACTAGCGGGAGGTATAGATACGCAGTATTTT. Encoded protein: CARRSGLAGGIDTQYF.

The chain couples TRBV28 to TRBJ2-3, with 10 nucleotides matching TRBD2. V gave up 7 bases and J gave up 5 bases; unmatched junction bases: 9. The CDR3 runs 15 residues. CDR1 and CDR2 from the germline V gene are MDHEN and SYDVKM. The DNA of the CDR3 is TGTGCCAGCAAACGGACTAGCGGTAGATTAGATACGCAGTATTTT. As protein: CASKRTSGRLDTQYF.